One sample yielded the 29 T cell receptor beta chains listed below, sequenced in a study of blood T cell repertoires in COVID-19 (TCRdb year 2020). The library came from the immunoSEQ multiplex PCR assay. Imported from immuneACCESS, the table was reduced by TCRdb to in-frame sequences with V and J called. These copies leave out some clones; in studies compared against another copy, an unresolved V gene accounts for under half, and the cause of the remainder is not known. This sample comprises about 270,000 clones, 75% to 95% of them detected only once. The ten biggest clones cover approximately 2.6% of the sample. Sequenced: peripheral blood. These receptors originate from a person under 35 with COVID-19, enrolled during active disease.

The CDR3 region has the DNA TGTGCCAGCAGCCACGCCGGGTTAGCGATAACCGGGGAGCTGTTTTTT. It translates to CASSHAGLAITGELFF. The rearrangement uses TRBV3-1 (or the pseudogene TRBV3-2) and TRBJ2-2; D might be TRBD2 (5 bases). V dropped 3 bases and J dropped 5 bases, with 16 bases sitting between them. Germline values: CDR1 LGHDT, CDR2 YNNKEL (reference sequence). This CDR3 region has 16 residues.

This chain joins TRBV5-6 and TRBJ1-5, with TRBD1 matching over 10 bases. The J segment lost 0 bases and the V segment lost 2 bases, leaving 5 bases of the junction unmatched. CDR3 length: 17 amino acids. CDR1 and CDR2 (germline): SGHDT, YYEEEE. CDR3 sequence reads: CASSLMGQGYSNQPQHF. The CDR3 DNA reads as TGTGCCAGCAGCTTAATGGGACAGGGGTATAGCAATCAGCCCCAGCATTTT.

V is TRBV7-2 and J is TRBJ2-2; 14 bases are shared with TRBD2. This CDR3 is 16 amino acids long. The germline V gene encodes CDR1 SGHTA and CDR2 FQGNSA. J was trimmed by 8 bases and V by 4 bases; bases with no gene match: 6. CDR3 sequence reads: CASSSGLAGVVGELFF. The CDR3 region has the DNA TGTGCCAGCAGCTCGGGACTAGCGGGAGTGGTGGGGGAGCTGTTTTTT.

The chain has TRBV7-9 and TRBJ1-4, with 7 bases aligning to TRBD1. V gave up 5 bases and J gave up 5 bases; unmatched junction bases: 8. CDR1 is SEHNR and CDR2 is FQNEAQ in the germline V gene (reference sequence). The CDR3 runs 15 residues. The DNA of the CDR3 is TGTGCCAGCAGCCCGGGAGACAGGGAAAATGAAAAACTGTTTTTT. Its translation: CASSPGDRENEKLFF.

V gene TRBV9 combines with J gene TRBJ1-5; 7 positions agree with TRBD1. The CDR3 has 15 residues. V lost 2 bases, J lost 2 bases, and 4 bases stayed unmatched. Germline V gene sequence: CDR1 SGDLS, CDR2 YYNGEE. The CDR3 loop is CASSVQGQGNQPQHF. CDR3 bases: TGTGCCAGCAGCGTGCAAGGACAGGGCAATCAGCCCCAGCATTTT.

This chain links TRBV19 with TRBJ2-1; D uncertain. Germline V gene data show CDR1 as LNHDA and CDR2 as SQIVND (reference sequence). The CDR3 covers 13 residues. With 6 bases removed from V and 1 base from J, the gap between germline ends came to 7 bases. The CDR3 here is CASSLDSYNEQFF. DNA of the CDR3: TGTGCCAGTAGCTTAGATTCCTACAATGAGCAGTTCTTC.

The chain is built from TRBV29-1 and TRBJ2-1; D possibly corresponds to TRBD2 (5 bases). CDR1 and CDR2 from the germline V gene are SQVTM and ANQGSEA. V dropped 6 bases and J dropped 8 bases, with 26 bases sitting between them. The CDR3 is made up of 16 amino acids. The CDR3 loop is CSVTLTRKVSADEQFF. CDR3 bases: TGCAGCGTGACCCTCACTAGGAAGGTTTCAGCGGATGAGCAGTTCTTC.

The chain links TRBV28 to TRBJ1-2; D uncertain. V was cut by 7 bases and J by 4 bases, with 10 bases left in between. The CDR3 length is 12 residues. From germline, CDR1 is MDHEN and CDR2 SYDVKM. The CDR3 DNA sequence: TGTGCCAGCACCCCCCGGGGCTATGGCTACACCTTC. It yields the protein CASTPRGYGYTF.

The CDR3 spells CASSYRSTGTSGSRSYNEQFF. The CDR3 DNA reads TGTGCCAGCAGTTACCGTTCGACCGGGACTAGCGGGAGTAGGTCCTACAATGAGCAGTTCTTC. The chain joins TRBV6-2 or TRBV6-3 to TRBJ2-1; TRBD2 matches at 14 bases. This CDR3 is 21 amino acids long. The germline CDR1 and CDR2 sequences are MNHEY and SVGEGT. V lost 2 bases, J lost 1 base, and 13 bases stayed unmatched.

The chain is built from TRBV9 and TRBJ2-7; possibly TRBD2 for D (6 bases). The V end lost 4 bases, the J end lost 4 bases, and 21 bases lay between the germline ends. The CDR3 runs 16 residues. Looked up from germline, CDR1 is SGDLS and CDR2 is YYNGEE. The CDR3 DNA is TGTGCCAGCAGCCCCCGGGATGCGGGAACAGTATACGAGCAGTACTTC. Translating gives CASSPRDAGTVYEQYF.

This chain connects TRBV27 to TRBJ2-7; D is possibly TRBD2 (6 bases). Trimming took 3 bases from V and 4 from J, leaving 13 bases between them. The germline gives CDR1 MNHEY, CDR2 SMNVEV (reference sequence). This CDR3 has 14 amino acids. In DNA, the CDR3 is TGTGCCAGCAGTTTTTCGGGAGTTACGTACGAGCAGTACTTC. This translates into CASSFSGVTYEQYF.

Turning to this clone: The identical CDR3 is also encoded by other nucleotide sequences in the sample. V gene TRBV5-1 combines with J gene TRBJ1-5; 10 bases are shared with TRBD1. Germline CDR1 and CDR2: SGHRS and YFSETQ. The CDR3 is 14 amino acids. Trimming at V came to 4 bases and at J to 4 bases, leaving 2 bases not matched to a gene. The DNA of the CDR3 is TGCGCCAGCAGCACGGGACAGGGGAATCAGCCCCAGCATTTT. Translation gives CASSTGQGNQPQHF. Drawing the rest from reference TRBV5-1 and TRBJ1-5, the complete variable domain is KAGVTQTPRYLIKTRGQQVTLSCSPISGHRSVSWYQQTPGQGLQFLFEYFSETQRNKGNFPGRFSGRQFSNSRSEMNVSTLELGDSALYLCASSTGQGNQPQHFGDGTRLSIL.

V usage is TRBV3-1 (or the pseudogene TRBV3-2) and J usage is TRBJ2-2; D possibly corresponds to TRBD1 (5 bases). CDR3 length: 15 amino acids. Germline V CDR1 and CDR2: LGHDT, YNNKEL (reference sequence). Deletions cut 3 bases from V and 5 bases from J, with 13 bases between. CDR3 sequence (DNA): TGTGCCAGCAGCCAGGCTCCCGACAGTACCGGGGAGCTGTTTTTT. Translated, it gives CASSQAPDSTGELFF.

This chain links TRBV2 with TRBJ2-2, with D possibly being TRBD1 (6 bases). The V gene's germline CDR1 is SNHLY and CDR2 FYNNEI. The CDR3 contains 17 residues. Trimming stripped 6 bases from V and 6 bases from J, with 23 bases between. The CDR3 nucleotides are TGTGCCAGCAGAGGATCTCGGTTGGGGGCCTCGGCCGGGGAGCTGTTTTTT. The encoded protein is CASRGSRLGASAGELFF.

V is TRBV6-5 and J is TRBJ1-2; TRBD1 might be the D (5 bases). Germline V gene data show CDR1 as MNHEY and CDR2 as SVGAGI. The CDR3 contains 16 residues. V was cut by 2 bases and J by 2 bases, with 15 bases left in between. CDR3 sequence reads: CASSYRTARGNYGYTF. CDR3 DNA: TGTGCCAGCAGTTACCGAACGGCGCGGGGGAACTATGGCTACACCTTC.

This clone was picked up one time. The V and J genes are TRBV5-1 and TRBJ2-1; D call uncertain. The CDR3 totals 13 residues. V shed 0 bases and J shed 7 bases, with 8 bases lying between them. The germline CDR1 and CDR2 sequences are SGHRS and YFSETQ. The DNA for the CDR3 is TGCGCCAGCAGCTTGGTAACAGCAAATGAGCAGTTCTTC. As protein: CASSLVTANEQFF.

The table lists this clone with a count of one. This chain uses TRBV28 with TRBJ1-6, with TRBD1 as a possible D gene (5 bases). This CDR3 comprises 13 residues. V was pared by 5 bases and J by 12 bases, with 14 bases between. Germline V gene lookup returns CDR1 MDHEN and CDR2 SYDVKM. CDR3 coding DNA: TGTGCCAGCAGTCTCGGGGGACCCCAACCCCTCCACTTT. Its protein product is CASSLGGPQPLHF.

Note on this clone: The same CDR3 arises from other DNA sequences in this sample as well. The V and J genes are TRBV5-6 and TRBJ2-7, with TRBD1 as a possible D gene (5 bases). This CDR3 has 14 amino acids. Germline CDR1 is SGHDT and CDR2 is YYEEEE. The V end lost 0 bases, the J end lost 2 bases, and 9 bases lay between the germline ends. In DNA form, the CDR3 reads TGTGCCAGCAGCTTGGCTCAGACAGCCTACGAGCAGTACTTC. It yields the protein CASSLAQTAYEQYF.

The CDR3 DNA reads as TGTGCCAGTAGCAAAACAGGGTTCGCTGGAAACACCATATATTTT. Translated: CASSKTGFAGNTIYF. The chain has TRBV19 and TRBJ1-3; TRBD1 might be the D (6 bases). CDR3 size: 15 residues. Trimming removed 6 bases from V and 2 bases from J, with 14 bases in between. Per germline, CDR1 LNHDA and CDR2 SQIVND (reference sequence).

The CDR3 region has the DNA TGTGCCAGCAGGCCTGGGTGGGCTAATGAGCAGTTCTTC. It yields the protein CASRPGWANEQFF. This rearrangement joins TRBV27 to TRBJ2-1, with D unresolved. Germline V gives CDR1 MNHEY, CDR2 SMNVEV (reference sequence). V lost 6 bases, J lost 7 bases, and 13 bases lay in between. The CDR3 has 13 amino acids.

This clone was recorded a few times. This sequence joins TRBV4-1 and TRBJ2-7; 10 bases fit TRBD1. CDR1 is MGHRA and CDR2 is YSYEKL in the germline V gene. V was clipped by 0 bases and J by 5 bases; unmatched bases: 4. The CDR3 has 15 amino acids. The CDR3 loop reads CASSQEGQGLHEQYF. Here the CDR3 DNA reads TGCGCCAGCAGCCAAGAGGGACAGGGGCTCCACGAGCAGTACTTC.

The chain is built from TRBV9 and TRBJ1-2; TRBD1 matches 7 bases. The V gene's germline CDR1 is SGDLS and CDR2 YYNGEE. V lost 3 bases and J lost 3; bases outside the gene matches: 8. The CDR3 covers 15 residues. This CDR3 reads CASSAPTGEDYGYTF. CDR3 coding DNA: TGTGCCAGCAGCGCGCCAACAGGGGAAGACTATGGCTACACCTTC.

The CDR3 DNA sequence: TGTGCCAGCTCACCTCAATCTGACAGTATGTACGAGCAGTACTTC. Translation gives CASSPQSDSMYEQYF. V usage is TRBV18 and J usage is TRBJ2-7; D possibly corresponds to TRBD1 (5 bases). The CDR3 spans 15 residues. CDR1 KGHSH and CDR2 LQKENI come from the germline V gene. Trimming cost V 3 bases and J 4 bases, with 16 bases left between them. The whole variable domain, filled in from reference TRBV18 and TRBJ2-7, reads NAGVMQNPRHLVRRRGQEARLRCSPMKGHSHVYWYRQLPEEGLKFMVYLQKENIIDESGMPKERFSAEFPKEGPSILRIQQVVRGDSAAYFCASSPQSDSMYEQYFGPGTRLTVT.

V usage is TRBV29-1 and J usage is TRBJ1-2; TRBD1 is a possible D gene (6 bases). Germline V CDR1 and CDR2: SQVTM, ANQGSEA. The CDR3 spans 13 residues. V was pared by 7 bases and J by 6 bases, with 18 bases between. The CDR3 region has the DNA TGCAGCGCCCGACTACAGGGAAGAGATGGCTACACCTTC. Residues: CSARLQGRDGYTF.

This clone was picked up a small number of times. The CDR3 nucleotides are TGCGCCAGCAGCCAAGTTTTCCGGGACACCGCAAGGGGGGAGCTGTTTTTT. Translated: CASSQVFRDTARGELFF. The rearrangement uses TRBV4-3 and TRBJ2-2, with D tentatively TRBD1 (6 bases). Deletions cut 1 base from V and 8 bases from J, with 20 bases between. This CDR3 has 17 residues. Germline values: CDR1 LGHNA, CDR2 YSLEER.

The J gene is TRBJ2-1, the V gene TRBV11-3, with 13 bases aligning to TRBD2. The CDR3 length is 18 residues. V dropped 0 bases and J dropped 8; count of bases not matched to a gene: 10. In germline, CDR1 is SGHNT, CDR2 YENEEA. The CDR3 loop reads CASSLESPGLAGRHEQFF. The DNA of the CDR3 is TGTGCCAGCAGCTTAGAATCACCGGGACTAGCGGGAAGGCATGAGCAGTTCTTC.

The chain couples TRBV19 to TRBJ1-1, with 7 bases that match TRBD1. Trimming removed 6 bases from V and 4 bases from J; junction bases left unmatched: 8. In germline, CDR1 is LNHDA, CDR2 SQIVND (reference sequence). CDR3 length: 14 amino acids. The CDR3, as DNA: TGTGCCAGTAGCCTACAGGGGAGCGGCACTGAAGCTTTCTTT. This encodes CASSLQGSGTEAFF. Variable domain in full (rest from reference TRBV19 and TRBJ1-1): DGGITQSPKYLFRKEGQNVTLSCEQNLNHDAMYWYRQDPGQGLRLIYYSQIVNDFQKGDIAEGYSVSREKKESFPLTVTSAQKNPTAFYLCASSLQGSGTEAFFGQGTRLTVV.

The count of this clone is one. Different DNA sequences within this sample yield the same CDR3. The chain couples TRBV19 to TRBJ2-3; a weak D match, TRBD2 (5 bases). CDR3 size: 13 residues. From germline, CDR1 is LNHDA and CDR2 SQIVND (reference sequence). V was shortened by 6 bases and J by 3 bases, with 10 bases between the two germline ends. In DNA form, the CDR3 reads TGTGCCAGTAGCTCCCCGGGGACAGATACGCAGTATTTT. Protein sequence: CASSSPGTDTQYF.

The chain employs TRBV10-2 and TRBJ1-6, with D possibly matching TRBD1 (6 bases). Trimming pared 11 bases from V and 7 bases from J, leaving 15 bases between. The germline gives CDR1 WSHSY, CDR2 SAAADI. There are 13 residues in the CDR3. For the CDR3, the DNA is TGCGCCGCAAGCGCAGGGGCCAATTCACCCCTCCACTTT. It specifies CAASAGANSPLHF.